This TCR beta chain was sequenced during a study of long-term antiretroviral therapy in people with HIV. Findings of the study overall: All time points showed a repertoire dominated by clones expanded before ART. HIV repertoires spanned tighter CDR3 length ranges than controls did.

On this clone itself: The antigen is undetermined.

Version v3.0 of the immunoSEQ assay ran at survey level. Sequencing used immunoSEQ multiplex PCR; TCRdb keeps in-frame clones, though not all of them. Of approximately 31,000 clones in the sample, around 97% were seen once. This receptor was taken from a man aged 30-40 years with HIV. The sample here was unsorted PBMCs, taken 6.9 years after starting antiretroviral therapy.

The CDR3 bases are TGTGCCAGCAGTCTCCTGGGGACAGGGTCACTCGAGCAGTACTTC. It is translated as CASSLLGTGSLEQYF. The rearrangement uses TRBV7-9 and TRBJ2-7; 9 bases agree with TRBD1. The length of the CDR3 is 15 residues. CDR1 is SEHNR, CDR2 FQNEAQ, per germline (reference sequence). Trimming cost V 6 bases and J 6 bases; bases outside gene matches: 12.